This T cell receptor beta chain was recovered during a study of blood T cell repertoires in COVID-19. Overall study context: The United States, Italy and Spain supplied acute and convalescent COVID-19 samples. PBMCs, B-cell-depleted T cells, or T cells were the source of the cDNA or gDNA that made up the material.

The sample holds a few counts of this clone. CDR1 SEHNR and CDR2 FQNEAQ come from the germline V gene (reference sequence). The V gene lost 5 bases and the J gene lost 3 bases, with 11 bases spanning the gap. The CDR3 sequence is 13 residues long. Patients in Seattle were enrolled during active infection, then followed longitudinally. How the authors handled the data: Amplification with reference gene primers provided the estimates of nucleated cell counts. Sequenced by immunoSEQ multiplex PCR; TCRdb stores in-frame clones only, minus some. V and J calls and clone size are given by that table; D and trimming were obtained from the DNA. The sample records fewer than 200,000 clones, 80% to 90% being singletons.

This sequence originates from a woman between 65 and 79 years old with COVID-19, enrolled during active disease. The chain carries TRBV7-9 and TRBJ2-7, with a weak D call TRBD1 (5 bases). The sequenced sample consisted of peripheral blood. CDR3 sequence (DNA): TGTGCCAGCAGCCCACAGGCAGTCTACGAGCAGTACTTC. This sequence encodes CASSPQAVYEQYF.